The clone carrying this TCR beta chain occurred once. Its antigen is as yet unknown. Germline V gene sequence: CDR1 KGHSH, CDR2 LQKENI. The CDR3 is 14 amino acids. The germline V and J ends were trimmed by 3 bases and 7 bases, with 16 bases remaining between them. The data were obtained in a study of cytomegalovirus exposure and HLA in healthy donors. General study findings and limits: Near-uniform donor sequencing depth was presumed by presence/absence analyses.

The PCR employed 60 Vbeta primers together with 13 Jbeta primers. The data were produced by immunoSEQ multiplex PCR, yet TCRdb's version contains in-frame clones alone and is incomplete. The sample has about 190,000 clones; about 90% are singletons. The chain joins TRBV18 to TRBJ2-7, with D possibly being TRBD2 (5 bases). This clonotype was sampled from a man aged 25-45 years in good health and CMV-seronegative. Material for sequencing was PBMCs. Here the CDR3 reads CASSPPRGSGEQYF. The CDR3 region has the DNA TGTGCCAGCTCACCCCCGCGAGGGTCGGGAGAGCAGTACTTC.